The present entry profiles one TCR beta chain with its context. Its matching antigen is unknown. The library attached unique molecular identifiers to individual cDNA molecules. TCRdb re-analysed the RACE reads in MiXCR, keeping a single row per CDR3 protein. This sample has around 340,000 distinct CDR3 sequences, with roughly 6.9% found just once. Stated time point: patch test 1, 2 weeks after DPC sensitization. Described treatment: therapeutic diphenylcyclopropenone sensitization with weekly scalp DPC. The donor pool consisted of alopecia patients aged 18 to 70 years, considered suitable for DPC. The data are from a study of human T cells and chemical hapten exposure. Whole-study context: Yields of TCR per sample differed, chiefly owing to small differences in pooled library volume. General study results and limits: DPC sensitization did not alter TCRs above 1 in 1000 frequency.

Trimming pared 5 bases from V and 0 bases from J, leaving 11 bases between. Germline CDR1 reads DFQATT; CDR2 reads SNEGSKA (reference sequence). This CDR3 has 15 residues. The sequencing used whole blood, collected in connection with sensitization to the hapten diphenylcyclopropenone (DPC). The chain couples TRBV20-1 to TRBJ2-6; perhaps TRBD1 as D (5 bases). This receptor was identified in a woman between 18 and 29 years old with alopecia areata. Some clones in this sample may be carry-over from other donors' samples. The CDR3 DNA follows: TGCAGTGCTTTGACCACAGGCTCTGGGGCCAACGTCCTGACTTTC. This codes for CSALTTGSGANVLTF.